This T cell receptor beta chain was obtained from a study of T cells in Graves' hyperthyroidism and ophthalmopathy. TCR beta CDR3 regions were amplified from RNA transcripts. With the HTBI primer set, the TCR CDR3 went through a first round of RT-PCR. TCRdb used MiXCR to reprocess the multiplex PCR reads, holding one entry per CDR3 protein. Here the sample spans about 560,000 distinct CDR3 sequences, about 15% being singletons. Uncontrolled infection, other autoimmune disease, pregnancy or lactation barred patients from enrollment. There are 13 residues in the CDR3. The germline V and J ends were trimmed by 3 bases and 8 bases, with 12 bases remaining between them. Per the germline V gene, CDR1 is SGHTA and CDR2 is FQGNSA.

Sequenced: blood. The clonotype was recovered from a woman in her 30s with Graves' hyperthyroidism. The chain combines TRBV7-2 with TRBJ2-3; no definite D call. CDR3 coding DNA: TGTGCCAGCAGCTTGACTCCTTGGGCTACGCAGTATTTT. Residues: CASSLTPWATQYF.